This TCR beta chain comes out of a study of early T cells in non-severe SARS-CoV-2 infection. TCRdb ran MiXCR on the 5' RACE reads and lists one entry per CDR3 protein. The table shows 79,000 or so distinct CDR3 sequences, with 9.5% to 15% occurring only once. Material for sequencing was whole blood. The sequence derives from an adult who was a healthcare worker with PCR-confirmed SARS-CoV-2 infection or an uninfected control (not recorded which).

For the CDR3, the DNA is TGTGCCACCCCCCACGTGGTTAGCGGGAGTTACGAGCAGTACTTC. Translated: CATPHVVSGSYEQYF. The chain has TRBV11-3 and TRBJ2-7, with 9 bases fitting TRBD2. Trimming cost V 10 bases and J 4 bases; bases outside gene matches: 14. The CDR3 sequence is 15 residues long. Germline V gene sequence: CDR1 SGHNT, CDR2 YENEEA.